This passage covers 31 T cell receptor beta chains from one sample sequenced in a study of control samples from healthy donors and cancer patients. Only in-frame clones appear in the TCRdb table, and some are missing; sequencing was by immunoSEQ multiplex PCR. The sample contains about 28,000 clones, about 86% of which appear only once. Sequencing was performed on PBMCs. All receptors derive from a middle-aged woman with lung cancer.

The chain combines TRBV3-1 (or the pseudogene TRBV3-2) with TRBJ2-7, with D uncertain. This CDR3 contains 13 residues. The germline gives CDR1 LGHDT, CDR2 YNNKEL (reference sequence). The V end was cut by 1 base, the J end by 2 bases, with 6 bases between. In nucleotides, the CDR3 is TGTGCCAGCAGCCAAGGGGTCCCCTACGAGCAGTACTTC. The encoded protein is CASSQGVPYEQYF.

The rearrangement joins TRBV27 to TRBJ2-3; D is possibly TRBD2 (6 bases). The germline gives CDR1 MNHEY, CDR2 SMNVEV (reference sequence). The CDR3 runs to 17 residues. Trimming removed 3 bases from V and 2 bases from J, with 18 bases in between. CDR3 amino acids: CASSFSRGGRDTDTQYF. The CDR3 bases are TGTGCCAGCAGTTTTTCCCGGGGAGGCAGGGACACAGATACGCAGTATTTT.

Comments on this clone: Other DNA sequences in this sample translate to the same CDR3. The rearrangement joins TRBV27 to TRBJ1-2, with D possibly being TRBD1 (5 bases). The CDR3 is 13 amino acids. V was clipped by 7 bases and J by 8 bases, with 17 bases between them. Germline CDR1 MNHEY, CDR2 SMNVEV (reference sequence). CDR3 bases: TGTGCCAGCACCCAAGGGACGGGGAAGGGCTACACCTTC. Translated, it gives CASTQGTGKGYTF.

V usage is TRBV4-2 and J usage is TRBJ2-5, with TRBD2 matching 15 bases. Germline V CDR1 and CDR2: LGHNA, YNFKEQ. CDR3 length equals 17 residues. V gave up 4 bases and J gave up 9 bases; unmatched junction bases: 12. Here the CDR3 DNA reads TGTGCCAGCAGCCCGGAAGGGACTAGCGGGGGGCCCCAGGCCCAGTACTTC. Translating gives CASSPEGTSGGPQAQYF.

The rearrangement uses TRBV5-6 and TRBJ2-7; 7 bases are a match to TRBD1. Germline V CDR1 and CDR2: SGHDT, YYEEEE. Trimming cost V 1 base and J 3 bases; bases outside gene matches: 4. This CDR3 is 14 amino acids long. The CDR3 loop is CASSLLQGSYEQYF. The CDR3 nucleotides read TGTGCCAGCAGCTTGCTACAGGGGAGCTACGAGCAGTACTTC.

This chain joins TRBV4-2 and TRBJ2-7; 10 nucleotides line up with TRBD1. Germline V gene sequence: CDR1 LGHNA, CDR2 YNFKEQ. Trimming removed 0 bases from V and 3 bases from J; junction bases left unmatched: 5. This CDR3 comprises 16 residues. The CDR3 sequence: CASSQDQGQGFYEQYF. Written as DNA, the CDR3 is TGTGCCAGCAGCCAAGATCAGGGACAGGGGTTCTACGAGCAGTACTTC.

The V call is TRBV19, the J call TRBJ1-2; D uncertain. V shed 6 bases and J shed 3 bases, with 14 bases lying between them. The CDR3 runs to 14 residues. CDR1 and CDR2 from the germline V gene are LNHDA and SQIVND (reference sequence). The chain's CDR3 is CASSPPGRYYGYTF. The DNA of the CDR3 is TGTGCCAGTAGCCCCCCCGGCAGATACTATGGCTACACCTTC.

This rearrangement joins TRBV6-5 to TRBJ2-1; D might be TRBD1 or TRBD2, each matching 5 bases. Germline CDR1 and CDR2: MNHEY and SVGAGI. The CDR3 consists of 14 residues. The V end lost 9 bases, the J end lost 0 bases, and 12 bases lay between the germline ends. The DNA of the CDR3 is TGTGCCAGTTCCAGGGAGAGCTCCTACAATGAGCAGTTCTTC. Its translation is CASSRESSYNEQFF.

V is TRBV19 and J is TRBJ1-4, with D maybe TRBD1 (5 bases). CDR1 LNHDA and CDR2 SQIVND come from the germline V gene (reference sequence). With 7 bases removed from V and 7 bases from J, the gap between germline ends came to 19 bases. CDR3 size: 15 residues. CDR3 region: CASNPWDGYSEKLFF. CDR3 coding DNA: TGTGCCAGTAACCCCTGGGACGGTTACTCTGAAAAACTGTTTTTT. Full variable domain (rest looked up from reference TRBV19 and TRBJ1-4): DGGITQSPKYLFRKEGQNVTLSCEQNLNHDAMYWYRQDPGQGLRLIYYSQIVNDFQKGDIAEGYSVSREKKESFPLTVTSAQKNPTAFYLCASNPWDGYSEKLFFGSGTQLSVL.

V usage is TRBV5-1 and J usage is TRBJ2-3; 16 bases map to TRBD2. With 2 bases clipped from V and 4 bases from J, the junction kept 13 bases outside the gene matches. CDR1 and CDR2 from the germline V gene are SGHRS and YFSETQ. The CDR3 spans 20 residues. Written as DNA, the CDR3 is TGCGCCAGCAGCTTCTACTCCGGGACTAGCGGGGGGGCCCTCGCAGATACGCAGTATTTT. Residues: CASSFYSGTSGGALADTQYF. Looking up the rest from reference TRBV5-1 and TRBJ2-3 gives the full variable domain: KAGVTQTPRYLIKTRGQQVTLSCSPISGHRSVSWYQQTPGQGLQFLFEYFSETQRNKGNFPGRFSGRQFSNSRSEMNVSTLELGDSALYLCASSFYSGTSGGALADTQYFGPGTRLTVL.

As regards this clone: Mismatch with germline at one junction end may stem from a read error. This chain links TRBV28 with TRBJ1-2; 7 nucleotides align to TRBD1. Germline V CDR1 and CDR2: MDHEN, SYDVKM. There are 16 residues in the CDR3. CDR3 in amino acids: CASTLGGGVFNYGHTF. In DNA form, the CDR3 reads TGTGCCAGCACCCTGGGAGGGGGCGTCTTTAACTATGGCCACACCTTC.

This clone has just one count. The chain couples TRBV5-1 to TRBJ1-5; D is uncertain. This CDR3 has 14 amino acids. V shed 0 bases and J shed 4 bases, with 8 bases lying between them. Germline CDR1 is SGHRS and CDR2 is YFSETQ. CDR3 protein: CASSLGVGNQPQHF. DNA of the CDR3: TGCGCCAGCAGCTTGGGGGTTGGGAATCAGCCCCAGCATTTT.

This clone appeared a single time. V usage is TRBV11-2 and J usage is TRBJ2-5; 11 bases align to TRBD2. The CDR3 is 16 amino acids. CDR1 is SGHAT, CDR2 FQNNGV, per germline. V dropped 6 bases and J dropped 2; count of bases not matched to a gene: 8. The CDR3 DNA reads as TGTGCCAGCAGTGGGAATCTAGCGGGGGGACAAGAGACCCAGTACTTC. Amino acids: CASSGNLAGGQETQYF.

The V gene is TRBV7-2, the J gene TRBJ1-1; TRBD1 agrees at 8 bases. Trimming cost V 5 bases and J 4 bases; bases outside gene matches: 9. The CDR3 contains 15 residues. Germline V lookup: CDR1 SGHTA, CDR2 FQGNSA. The CDR3 reads CASSPRTGYRTEAFF. CDR3 DNA sequence: TGTGCCAGCAGCCCCCGGACAGGGTATCGCACTGAAGCTTTCTTT. Combining the CDR3 with reference TRBV7-2 and TRBJ1-1 gives the whole variable domain GAGVSQSPSNKVTEKGKDVELRCDPISGHTALYWYRQSLGQGLEFLIYFQGNSAPDKSGLPSDRFSAERTGGSVSTLTIQRTQQEDSAVYLCASSPRTGYRTEAFFGQGTRLTVV.

The gene calls are TRBV7-3 and TRBJ2-3, with D perhaps matching TRBD2 (5 bases). Trimming shortened V by 6 bases and J by 4 bases, and 26 bases separated the two germline ends. Germline V gives CDR1 SGHTA, CDR2 FQGTGA. The CDR3 length is 18 residues. This chain's CDR3 is CASSQTPEDWRLSDTQYF. CDR3 DNA: TGTGCCAGCAGTCAGACCCCCGAGGACTGGCGTCTATCAGATACGCAGTATTTT.

The rearrangement links TRBV5-6 to TRBJ1-5; D is unclear. V lost 1 base, J lost 7 bases, and 12 bases lay in between. CDR3 size: 14 residues. CDR1 is SGHDT, CDR2 YYEEEE, per germline. This CDR3 is CASSLHAVKQPQHF. CDR3 nucleotides: TGTGCCAGCAGCTTGCATGCGGTGAAGCAGCCCCAGCATTTT.

The rearrangement links TRBV9 to TRBJ2-7; D might be TRBD1 or TRBD2, each matching 6 bases. The CDR3 is 15 amino acids. Looked up from germline, CDR1 is SGDLS and CDR2 is YYNGEE. V dropped 3 bases and J dropped 3 bases, with 16 bases sitting between them. The CDR3 loop reads CASSGGQGGYYEQYF. In nucleotides, the CDR3 is TGTGCCAGCAGCGGAGGGCAAGGGGGGTACTACGAGCAGTACTTC.

V is TRBV18 and J is TRBJ2-7; 9 bases align to TRBD1. The CDR3 contains 13 residues. J was trimmed by 7 bases and V by 3 bases; bases with no gene match: 4. CDR1 is KGHSH and CDR2 is LQKENI in the germline V gene. The CDR3 DNA follows: TGTGCCAGCTCACCGGGACAGGGCGCAGAGCAGTACTTC. Translating it yields CASSPGQGAEQYF.

This sequence joins TRBV6-4 and TRBJ1-6; TRBD1 aligns across 7 bases. The CDR3 is made up of 14 amino acids. V trimming: 6 bases; J trimming: 10 bases; junction bases outside the gene matches: 9. Per germline, CDR1 MRHNA and CDR2 SNTAGT. The CDR3 sequence is CASRKGTEDSPLHF. DNA for the CDR3: TGTGCCAGCAGGAAGGGGACAGAAGACTCACCCCTCCACTTT.

The V and J genes are TRBV10-2 and TRBJ2-1; D not resolved. The ends were cut back, 5 bases at V and 3 bases at J, with 5 bases in the middle. Germline CDR1 and CDR2: WSHSY and SAAADI. This CDR3 region has 12 residues. The CDR3 region has the DNA TGCGCCAGCAGTAGGAGCTACAATGAGCAGTTCTTC. Translated, it gives CASSRSYNEQFF.

The chain has TRBV5-1 and TRBJ1-1; no firm D call. The germline gives CDR1 SGHRS, CDR2 YFSETQ. The CDR3 totals 14 residues. With 0 bases removed from V and 2 bases from J, the gap between germline ends came to 8 bases. CDR3 sequence: CASSLGTDNTEAFF. CDR3 DNA: TGCGCCAGCAGCTTGGGTACAGATAACACTGAAGCTTTCTTT.

This clone was seen just once. This chain joins TRBV5-1 and TRBJ2-7; weak D call: TRBD2 (6 bases). The CDR3 sequence is 14 residues long. Germline V gives CDR1 SGHRS, CDR2 YFSETQ. The germline V and J ends were trimmed by 4 bases and 4 bases, with 15 bases remaining between them. CDR3 sequence (DNA): TGCGCCAGCAGCCCCCGGGAGCAATTTTACGAGCAGTACTTC. Its protein is CASSPREQFYEQYF.

V usage is TRBV5-1 and J usage is TRBJ2-3, with D perhaps matching TRBD2 (7 bases). The germline V gene encodes CDR1 SGHRS and CDR2 YFSETQ. The CDR3 has 15 residues. V lost 0 bases, J lost 5 bases, and 13 bases lay in between. The CDR3 sequence: CASSLEAGAIDTQYF. For the CDR3, the DNA is TGCGCCAGCAGCTTGGAGGCGGGGGCGATAGATACGCAGTATTTT.

The CDR3 reads CASSPGRTSTDTQYF. In DNA form, the CDR3 reads TGCGCCAGCAGCCCGGGACGGACTAGCACAGATACGCAGTATTTT. The chain has TRBV5-1 and TRBJ2-3; D assignment may be TRBD1 or TRBD2 (5 bases each). Germline-derived CDR1 and CDR2 are SGHRS and YFSETQ. The V end was cut by 4 bases, the J end by 0 bases, with 12 bases between. The CDR3 contains 15 residues.

This chain joins TRBV29-1 and TRBJ2-7, with 14 bases aligning to TRBD2. From germline, CDR1 is SQVTM and CDR2 ANQGSEA. V shed 0 bases, J shed 9 bases, and the junction held 7 bases outside the gene matches. The CDR3 is made up of 15 amino acids. CDR3 amino acids: CSVEDRTSGGYRQYF. CDR3 coding DNA: TGCAGCGTTGAAGATCGGACTAGCGGGGGGTATCGGCAGTACTTC.

V gene TRBV11-3 combines with J gene TRBJ2-1; TRBD2 is a possible D gene (5 bases). The CDR3 has 15 amino acids. The V gene's germline CDR1 is SGHNT and CDR2 YENEEA. Trimming took off 3 bases at V and 0 bases at J, with 9 bases between the two ends. The CDR3 spells CASSFVGSSYNEQFF. The CDR3 DNA is TGTGCCAGCAGCTTTGTGGGGAGCTCCTACAATGAGCAGTTCTTC.

V gene TRBV10-3 combines with J gene TRBJ2-5, with 16 bases that match TRBD2. After removal of 9 bases from V and 4 bases from J, the junction contained 2 bases not matched to a gene. The CDR3 contains 14 residues. Germline V gene data show CDR1 as ENHRY and CDR2 as SYGVKD. The CDR3 DNA reads as TGTGCCATGGGGACTAGCGGGGGGGTAGAGACCCAGTACTTC. Its protein product is CAMGTSGGVETQYF.

The rearrangement uses TRBV19 and TRBJ2-2; 9 bases fit TRBD1. Per germline, CDR1 LNHDA and CDR2 SQIVND (reference sequence). The CDR3 spans 14 residues. Losses at the gene ends were 7 bases for V and 4 bases for J; bases not matched to a gene: 4. CDR3 bases: TGTGCCAGTAAGGGACAGGGCGCCACCGGGGAGCTGTTTTTT. Residues: CASKGQGATGELFF. The whole variable domain, remainder taken from reference TRBV19 and TRBJ2-2, is DGGITQSPKYLFRKEGQNVTLSCEQNLNHDAMYWYRQDPGQGLRLIYYSQIVNDFQKGDIAEGYSVSREKKESFPLTVTSAQKNPTAFYLCASKGQGATGELFFGEGSRLTVL.

The rearrangement links TRBV23-1 to TRBJ1-2; the match to TRBD1 covers 7 bases. TRBV23-1 is reported as an ORF; its role is uncertain. The CDR3 has 15 residues. V lost 3 bases to trimming and J lost 4 bases; unmatched junction nucleotides: 8. CDR3 DNA sequence: TGCGCCAGCAGTCAGTCCAGGGGGGATATCTATGGCTACACCTTC. Encoded protein: CASSQSRGDIYGYTF.

The V call is TRBV18, the J call TRBJ1-4, with D perhaps matching TRBD1 (6 bases). This CDR3 has 16 amino acids. Between the trimmed V and J ends, which lost 5 bases and 0 bases, there was a span of 13 bases. The germline gives CDR1 KGHSH, CDR2 LQKENI. DNA of the CDR3: TGTGCCAGCTCATTCCGAGGGGGTGCAACTAATGAAAAACTGTTTTTT. Translated, it gives CASSFRGGATNEKLFF.

This chain uses TRBV5-4 with TRBJ2-5, with D perhaps matching TRBD2 (6 bases). The V gene's germline CDR1 is SGHNT and CDR2 YYREEE (reference sequence). The CDR3 consists of 12 residues. Trimming pared 1 base from V and 9 bases from J, leaving 10 bases between. CDR3 amino acids: CASSLLREAQYF. The CDR3 nucleotides are TGTGCCAGCAGCTTGCTTAGGGAGGCCCAGTACTTC.